This T cell receptor beta chain is drawn from a study of read filtering for tumor transcriptome and immune sequencing. Overall study context: Revised staging placed fewer than ten patients in R-ISS I, around 15 in II, about 7 in III. Transcriptome libraries were built from DNase-treated RNA. Per sample, TCR-region reads ranged about 4 to 11 million by IR-seq, roughly 75 to 1,400 by RNA-seq.

Molecular barcoded adaptors covering alpha/delta and beta/gamma chains were used on roughly 400 ng RNA. Via MiXCR, TCRdb re-called the reads, giving one row per CDR3 protein. The table has tens of thousands of distinct CDR3 sequences, 12% to 15% seen once. Germline values: CDR1 DFQATT, CDR2 SNEGSKA (reference sequence). V was shortened by 3 bases and J by 2 bases, with 10 bases between the two germline ends. The CDR3 runs 13 residues. Findings of the study overall: Even smaller IR-seq throughput identified most shared clonotypes.

This clonotype was seen repeatedly, ten times or more. Its antigen is still unknown. The source of this sequence is a donor at least 40 years old with multiple myeloma. The rearrangement joins TRBV20-1 to TRBJ1-1; D is possibly TRBD1 (5 bases). The material sequenced was a population of CD138-negative cells sorted from bone marrow. Here the CDR3 DNA reads TGCAGTGCTAGTAGCCAGGGAAACACTGAAGCTTTCTTT. Protein: CSASSQGNTEAFF.